Below are 17 T cell receptor beta chains sequenced from a single sample in a study of blood T cells in healthy people across ages. The use of a sample-barcoded 5' primer and a J-beta primer mix characterized a second PCR of about 6 to 11 cycles. TCRdb re-derived calls from the 5' RACE reads in MiXCR, one entry per CDR3 protein. The table shows around 1,500,000 distinct CDR3 sequences, with 42% occurring only once. The sequencing sample was made of blood. These receptors all come from a woman aged 18-29 years in good health.

In this sample, this clonotype turned up once. This chain links TRBV4-1 with TRBJ2-4, with D perhaps TRBD1 (5 bases). The J call may be incorrect, as the DNA end agrees better with TRBJ2-5. Germline V lookup: CDR1 MGHRA, CDR2 YSYEKL. There are 16 residues in the CDR3. The CDR3 protein is CASSQDTARGQETQYF. The CDR3 nucleotides are TGCGCCAGCAGCCAGGACACAGCTCGTGGTCAAGAGACCCAGTACTTC.

This clonotype was counted a few times. The chain carries TRBV28 and TRBJ1-2; D perhaps matches TRBD1 (5 bases). Germline V gene lookup returns CDR1 MDHEN and CDR2 SYDVKM. The V gene lost 4 bases and the J gene lost 4 bases, with 16 bases spanning the gap. The CDR3 sequence is 15 residues long. DNA of the CDR3: TGTGCCAGCAGTTCCCCCCGGGAGGGACGCTATGGCTACACCTTC. Protein sequence: CASSSPREGRYGYTF.

The rearrangement links TRBV6-4 to TRBJ2-1; a weak D match, TRBD1 (6 bases). V was shortened by 3 bases and J by 11 bases, with 11 bases between the two germline ends. This CDR3 has 12 residues. Germline V gives CDR1 MRHNA, CDR2 SNTAGT. CDR3 residues: CASSEGGEQQFF. DNA of the CDR3: TGTGCCAGCAGTGAAGGGGGTGAGCAGCAGTTCTTC.

This clonotype occurred a few times. The gene calls are TRBV2 and TRBJ2-5; TRBD1 aligns across 12 bases. Unmatched junction bases numbered 20, after V lost 7 bases and J lost 11 bases. Germline V gene data show CDR1 as SNHLY and CDR2 as FYNNEI. The CDR3 contains 17 residues. The CDR3: CASIRRHNRDRGLEQYF. The CDR3 DNA reads as TGTGCCAGCATCCGAAGGCATAACCGGGACAGGGGGCTGGAGCAGTACTTC.

With regard to this clonotype: This may come from a read error, since a much larger clone is one base off. The V call is TRBV29-1, the J call TRBJ2-4; 7 nucleotides agree with TRBD1. The J segment lost 13 bases and the V segment lost 7 bases, leaving 22 bases of the junction unmatched. The germline V gene encodes CDR1 SQVTM and CDR2 ANQGSEA. CDR3 length: 15 amino acids. The CDR3 loop reads CSGTPDRVPHNEQYF. The CDR3 region has the DNA TGCAGCGGCACACCCGACAGGGTACCTCACAATGAGCAGTACTTC.

This clonotype turned up a few times. The chain carries TRBV5-1 and TRBJ1-1, with TRBD1 identical over 8 bases. This CDR3 region has 13 residues. Germline V gene data show CDR1 as SGHRS and CDR2 as YFSETQ. With V trimmed by 8 bases and J by 2 bases, 5 bases remained unmatched. The CDR3 loop is CARGQAVNTEAFF. The CDR3 coding sequence is TGCGCCAGGGGACAGGCCGTAAACACTGAAGCTTTCTTT.

This clonotype was recorded a few times. This chain uses TRBV9 with TRBJ2-7; 8 bases are a match to TRBD2. CDR3 length equals 15 residues. After removal of 0 bases from V and 2 bases from J, the junction contained 4 bases not matched to a gene. Per the germline V gene, CDR1 is SGDLS and CDR2 is YYNGEE. The CDR3 protein is CASSVGAGAAYEQYF. CDR3 coding DNA: TGTGCCAGCAGCGTAGGAGCGGGGGCCGCCTACGAGCAGTACTTC.

This clonotype was counted only a few times. The chain couples TRBV9 to TRBJ2-7; 12 bases are a match to TRBD2. CDR3 length: 15 amino acids. The J segment lost 2 bases and the V segment lost 0 bases, leaving 0 bases of the junction unmatched. The germline gives CDR1 SGDLS, CDR2 YYNGEE. This CDR3 is CASSVASGGAYEQYF. The CDR3 bases are TGTGCCAGCAGCGTAGCTAGCGGGGGGGCCTACGAGCAGTACTTC.

This clonotype has only a few counts. This chain uses TRBV3-1 with TRBJ2-5; TRBD2 is a possible D gene (5 bases). The V gene's germline CDR1 is LGHDT and CDR2 YNNKEL (reference sequence). This CDR3 contains 16 residues. V lost 1 base and J 0 bases, leaving 12 bases between the germline ends. CDR3 coding DNA: TGTGCCAGCAGCCAAGCGTGGCCTAGCAACCAAGAGACCCAGTACTTC. Protein: CASSQAWPSNQETQYF.

Only a few counts were recorded for this clonotype. This sequence joins TRBV7-3 and TRBJ2-5; no clear D gene. The J call is in doubt because the DNA end fits TRBJ2-7 better. This CDR3 comprises 13 residues. The germline CDR1 and CDR2 sequences are SGHTA and FQGTGA. CDR3 nucleotides: TGTGCCAGCAGCTCGACTGTTCTTGGCGAGCAGTACTTC. Its protein product is CASSSTVLGEQYF.

This rearrangement joins TRBV27 to TRBJ2-5, with D hard to call. Trimming cost V 0 bases and J 11 bases, with 10 bases left between them. Germline assignment: CDR1 MNHEY and CDR2 SMNVEV (reference sequence). The CDR3 runs to 12 residues. The CDR3 is CASSLSGRLQYF. The CDR3 bases are TGTGCCAGCAGTTTATCTGGACGGCTACAGTACTTC.

V usage is TRBV20-1 and J usage is TRBJ2-1, with 9 bases lining up with TRBD2. The CDR3 loop spans 14 amino acids. The germline V gene encodes CDR1 DFQATT and CDR2 SNEGSKA (reference sequence). J lost 2 bases, V lost 7 bases, and 6 bases had no gene match. Written as DNA, the CDR3 is TGCAGTGTCAGCGGGGGGACCACCTACAATGAGCAGTTCTTC. Translated, it gives CSVSGGTTYNEQFF.

The chain uses TRBV6-2 or TRBV6-3 and TRBJ2-5; 13 positions agree with TRBD2. V lost 4 bases and J lost 5; bases outside the gene matches: 1. The CDR3 is made up of 14 amino acids. From germline, CDR1 is MNHEY and CDR2 SVGEGT. CDR3 residues: CASSWTSGGETQYF. Here the CDR3 DNA reads TGTGCCAGCAGTTGGACTAGCGGGGGCGAGACCCAGTACTTC.

The chain links TRBV20-1 to TRBJ2-1; 9 bases agree with TRBD2. With V trimmed by 3 bases and J by 5 bases, 11 bases remained unmatched. Germline CDR1 and CDR2: DFQATT and SNEGSKA (reference sequence). This CDR3 is built from 16 residues. The CDR3 is CSASLAGGPRDNEQFF. For the CDR3, the DNA is TGCAGTGCTAGTTTGGCGGGGGGGCCACGGGACAATGAGCAGTTCTTC.

The V gene is TRBV3-1, the J gene TRBJ2-1, with D possibly TRBD1 on 5 matching bases. The V and J ends lost 0 bases and 6 bases respectively, with 15 bases between them. The CDR3 totals 16 residues. Germline lookup yields CDR1 LGHDT and CDR2 YNNKEL (reference sequence). In nucleotides, the CDR3 is TGTGCCAGCAGCCAAGATTGGGCCAGGGTCACCAATGAGCAGTTCTTC. Residues: CASSQDWARVTNEQFF.

The chain couples TRBV7-9 to TRBJ2-1; D may be TRBD2 (5 bases). V lost 5 bases to trimming and J lost 12 bases, with 11 bases between them. This CDR3 comprises 11 residues. Looked up from germline, CDR1 is SEHNR and CDR2 is FQNEAQ (reference sequence). The CDR3: CASSADLRQFF. CDR3 in DNA: TGTGCCAGCAGCGCGGACTTGCGGCAGTTCTTC.

The chain combines TRBV10-3 with TRBJ2-7; 11 positions agree with TRBD2. CDR1 and CDR2 (germline): ENHRY, SYGVKD. The ends lost 4 bases at V and 4 bases at J; junction bases unmatched: 6. The CDR3 covers 15 residues. The CDR3 coding sequence is TGTGCCATCAGTGCCATAGCGGGAGGGGGATACGAGCAGTACTTC. Translation gives CAISAIAGGGYEQYF.